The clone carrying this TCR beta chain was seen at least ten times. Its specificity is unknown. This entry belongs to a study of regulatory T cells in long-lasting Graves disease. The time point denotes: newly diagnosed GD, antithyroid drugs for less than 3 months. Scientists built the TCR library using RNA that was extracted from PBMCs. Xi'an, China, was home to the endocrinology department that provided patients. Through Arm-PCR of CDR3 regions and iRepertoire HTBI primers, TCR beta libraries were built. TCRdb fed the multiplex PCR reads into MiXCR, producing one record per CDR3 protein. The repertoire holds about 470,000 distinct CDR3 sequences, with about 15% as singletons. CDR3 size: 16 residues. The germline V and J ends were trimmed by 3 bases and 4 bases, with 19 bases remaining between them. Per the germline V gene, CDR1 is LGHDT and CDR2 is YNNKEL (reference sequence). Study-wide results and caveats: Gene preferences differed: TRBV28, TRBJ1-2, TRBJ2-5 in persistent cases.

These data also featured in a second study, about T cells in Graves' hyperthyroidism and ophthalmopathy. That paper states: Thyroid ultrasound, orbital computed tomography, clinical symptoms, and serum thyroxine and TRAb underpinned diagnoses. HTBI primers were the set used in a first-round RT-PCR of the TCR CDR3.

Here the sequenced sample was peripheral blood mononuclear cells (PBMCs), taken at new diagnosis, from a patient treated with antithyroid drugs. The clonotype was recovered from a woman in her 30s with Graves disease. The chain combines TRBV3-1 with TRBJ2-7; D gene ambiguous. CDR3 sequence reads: CASSHSYVLGWYEQYF. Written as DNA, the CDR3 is TGTGCCAGCAGCCACTCCTACGTCCTAGGATGGTACGAGCAGTACTTC.